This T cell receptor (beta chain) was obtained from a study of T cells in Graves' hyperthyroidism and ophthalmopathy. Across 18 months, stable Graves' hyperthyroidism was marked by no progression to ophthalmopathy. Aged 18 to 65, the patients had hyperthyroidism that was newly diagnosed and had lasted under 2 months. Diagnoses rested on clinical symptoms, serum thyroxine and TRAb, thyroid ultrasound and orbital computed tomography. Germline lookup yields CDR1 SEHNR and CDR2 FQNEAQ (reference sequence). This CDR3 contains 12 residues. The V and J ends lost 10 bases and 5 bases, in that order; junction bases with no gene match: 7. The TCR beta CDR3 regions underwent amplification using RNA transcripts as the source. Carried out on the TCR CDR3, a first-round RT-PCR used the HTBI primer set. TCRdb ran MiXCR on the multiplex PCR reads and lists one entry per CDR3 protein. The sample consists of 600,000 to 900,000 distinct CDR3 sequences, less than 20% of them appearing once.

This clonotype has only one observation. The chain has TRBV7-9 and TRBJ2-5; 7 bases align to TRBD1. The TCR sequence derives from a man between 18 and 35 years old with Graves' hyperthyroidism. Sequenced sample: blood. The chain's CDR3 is CATKGAGETQYF. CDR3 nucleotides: TGTGCCACCAAGGGGGCGGGCGAGACCCAGTACTTC.